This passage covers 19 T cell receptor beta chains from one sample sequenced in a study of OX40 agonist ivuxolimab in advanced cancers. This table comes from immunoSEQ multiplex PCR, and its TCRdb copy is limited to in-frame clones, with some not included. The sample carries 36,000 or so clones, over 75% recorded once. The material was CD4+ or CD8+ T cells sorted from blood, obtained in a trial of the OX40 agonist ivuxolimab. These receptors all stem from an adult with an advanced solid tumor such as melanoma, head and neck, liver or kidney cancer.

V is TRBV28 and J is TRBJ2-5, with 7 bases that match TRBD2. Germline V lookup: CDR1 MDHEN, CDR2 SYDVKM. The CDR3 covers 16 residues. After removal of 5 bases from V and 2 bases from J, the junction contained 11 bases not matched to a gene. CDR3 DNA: TGTGCCAGCAGTCCTGGGGTTGCAGCGGGACAAGAGACCCAGTACTTC. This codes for CASSPGVAAGQETQYF.

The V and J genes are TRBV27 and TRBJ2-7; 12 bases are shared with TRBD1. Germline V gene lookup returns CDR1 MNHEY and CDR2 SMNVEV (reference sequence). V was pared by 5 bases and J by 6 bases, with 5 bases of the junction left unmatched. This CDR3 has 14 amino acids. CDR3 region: CASSAGTGGVEQYF. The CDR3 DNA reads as TGTGCCAGCAGTGCCGGGACAGGGGGCGTCGAGCAGTACTTC.

The DNA of the CDR3 is TGTGCCAGCAGCTTAGTTTCGGGGGGCGGTCAGCCCCAGCATTTT. Amino acids: CASSLVSGGGQPQHF. This chain connects TRBV7-4 to TRBJ1-5; D might be TRBD1 (6 bases). V was cut by 1 base and J by 6 bases, with 13 bases left in between. Per germline, CDR1 SGHVT and CDR2 SQSDAQ. CDR3 length: 15 amino acids. The entire variable domain, with the rest obtained from reference TRBV7-4 and TRBJ1-5, is as follows: GAGVSQSPRYKVAKRGRDVALRCDSISGHVTLYWYRQTLGQGSEVLTYSQSDAQRDKSGRPSGRFSAERPERSVSTLKIQRTEQGDSAVYLCASSLVSGGGQPQHFGDGTRLSIL.

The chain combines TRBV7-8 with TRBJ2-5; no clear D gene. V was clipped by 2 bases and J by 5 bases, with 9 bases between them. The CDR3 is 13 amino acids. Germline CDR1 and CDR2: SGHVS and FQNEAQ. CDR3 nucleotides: TGTGCCAGCAGCTTATTGCATGCGGAGACCCAGTACTTC. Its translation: CASSLLHAETQYF.

CDR3 residues: CASSLDRAGYGYTF. The CDR3 DNA follows: TGTGCCAGCAGCTTAGACAGGGCGGGCTATGGCTACACCTTC. The V call is TRBV13, the J call TRBJ1-2, with D perhaps matching TRBD1 (6 bases). CDR1 and CDR2 from the germline V gene are PRHDT and FYEKMQ (reference sequence). The V end was cut by 1 base, the J end by 4 bases, with 10 bases between. This CDR3 has 14 amino acids. The whole variable domain, remainder taken from reference TRBV13 and TRBJ1-2, is AAGVIQSPRHLIKEKRETATLKCYPIPRHDTVYWYQQGPGQDPQFLISFYEKMQSDKGSIPDRFSAQQFSDYHSELNMSSLELGDSALYFCASSLDRAGYGYTFGSGTRLTVV.

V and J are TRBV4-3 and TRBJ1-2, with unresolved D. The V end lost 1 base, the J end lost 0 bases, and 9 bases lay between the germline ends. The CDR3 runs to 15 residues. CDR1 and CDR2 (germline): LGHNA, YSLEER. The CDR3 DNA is TGCGCCAGCAGCCAAGGGGGTCAGGCTAACTATGGCTACACCTTC. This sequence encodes CASSQGGQANYGYTF.

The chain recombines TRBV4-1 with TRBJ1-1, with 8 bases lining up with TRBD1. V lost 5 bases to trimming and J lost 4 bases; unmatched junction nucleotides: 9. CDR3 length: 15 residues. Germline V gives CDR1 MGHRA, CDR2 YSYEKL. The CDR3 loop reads CASSYRRGQGTEAFF. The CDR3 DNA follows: TGCGCCAGCAGCTATCGACGAGGACAGGGCACTGAAGCTTTCTTT.

This CDR3 is CASRSAAPGQIFVETPYEQYF. Written as DNA, the CDR3 is TGTGCCAGCAGATCTGCTGCGCCGGGACAAATTTTCGTGGAGACCCCCTACGAGCAGTACTTC. This chain joins TRBV28 and TRBJ2-7; possibly TRBD1 for D (6 bases). CDR3 size: 21 residues. V lost 6 bases and J lost 2, with 35 bases in between. Germline loops: CDR1 MDHEN, CDR2 SYDVKM.

Here the CDR3 DNA reads TGTGCCAGCAGTGAAGCGGGCAGAATGAACACTGAAGCTTTCTTT. Protein: CASSEAGRMNTEAFF. The rearrangement uses TRBV2 and TRBJ1-1; D is uncertain. The germline CDR1 and CDR2 sequences are SNHLY and FYNNEI. The CDR3 sequence is 15 residues long. Trimming took off 0 bases at V and 0 bases at J, with 8 bases between the two ends.

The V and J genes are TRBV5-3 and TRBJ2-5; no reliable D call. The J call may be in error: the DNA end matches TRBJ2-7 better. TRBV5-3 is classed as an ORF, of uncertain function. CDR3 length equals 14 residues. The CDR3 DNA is TGTGCCAGAAGCGTCCAAAGGGCCTCCTACGAGCAGTACTTC. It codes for CARSVQRASYEQYF.

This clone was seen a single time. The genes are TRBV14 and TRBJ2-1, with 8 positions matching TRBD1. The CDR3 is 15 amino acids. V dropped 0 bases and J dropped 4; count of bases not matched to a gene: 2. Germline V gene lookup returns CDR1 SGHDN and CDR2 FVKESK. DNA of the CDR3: TGTGCCAGCAGCCAAGACAGGGGGCTTTACAATGAGCAGTTCTTC. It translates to CASSQDRGLYNEQFF.

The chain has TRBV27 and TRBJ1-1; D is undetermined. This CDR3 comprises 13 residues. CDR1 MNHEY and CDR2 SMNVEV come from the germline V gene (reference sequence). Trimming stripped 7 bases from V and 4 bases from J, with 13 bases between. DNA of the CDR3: TGTGCCAGCAAACCCCCCGGGCCCACTGAAGCTTTCTTT. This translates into CASKPPGPTEAFF.

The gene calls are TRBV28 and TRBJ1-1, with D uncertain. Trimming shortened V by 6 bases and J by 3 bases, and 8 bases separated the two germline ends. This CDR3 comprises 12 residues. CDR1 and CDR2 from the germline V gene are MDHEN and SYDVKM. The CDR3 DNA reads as TGTGCCAGCAGACAGTGGGACACTGAAGCTTTCTTT. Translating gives CASRQWDTEAFF. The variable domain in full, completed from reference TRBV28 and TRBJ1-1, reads DVKVTQSSRYLVKRTGEKVFLECVQDMDHENMFWYRQDPGLGLRLIYFSYDVKMKEKGDIPEGYSVSREKKERFSLILESASTNQTSMYLCASRQWDTEAFFGQGTRLTVV.

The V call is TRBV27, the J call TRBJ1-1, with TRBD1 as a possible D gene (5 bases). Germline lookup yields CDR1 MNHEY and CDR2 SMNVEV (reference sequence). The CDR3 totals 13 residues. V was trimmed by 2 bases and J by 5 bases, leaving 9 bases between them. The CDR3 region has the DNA TGTGCCAGCAGTTTAGGTCGGGGGACTGAAGCTTTCTTT. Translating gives CASSLGRGTEAFF.

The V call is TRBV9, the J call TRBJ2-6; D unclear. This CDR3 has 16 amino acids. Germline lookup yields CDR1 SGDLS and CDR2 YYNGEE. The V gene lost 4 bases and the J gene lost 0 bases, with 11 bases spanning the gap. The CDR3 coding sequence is TGTGCCAGCAGCCCAAACACCCTCTCTGGGGCCAACGTCCTGACTTTC. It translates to CASSPNTLSGANVLTF.

CDR3 protein: CASSYAGPGTEAFF. As DNA, the CDR3 is TGTGCCAGCAGTTATGCGGGGCCGGGCACTGAAGCTTTCTTT. This rearrangement joins TRBV28 to TRBJ1-1; TRBD1 might be the D (5 bases). The CDR3 has 14 residues. CDR1 and CDR2 (germline): MDHEN, SYDVKM. With 4 bases removed from V and 4 bases from J, the gap between germline ends came to 13 bases.

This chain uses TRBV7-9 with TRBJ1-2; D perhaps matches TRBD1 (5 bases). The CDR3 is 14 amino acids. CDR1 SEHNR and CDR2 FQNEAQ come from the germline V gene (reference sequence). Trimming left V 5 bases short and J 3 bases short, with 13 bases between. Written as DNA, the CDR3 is TGTGCCAGCAGCCCACCGACAGATTACTATGGCTACACCTTC. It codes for CASSPPTDYYGYTF.

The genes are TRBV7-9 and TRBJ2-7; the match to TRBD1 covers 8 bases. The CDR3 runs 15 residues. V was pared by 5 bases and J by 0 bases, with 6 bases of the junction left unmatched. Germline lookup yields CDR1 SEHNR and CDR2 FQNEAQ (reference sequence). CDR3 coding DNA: TGTGCCAGCAGCACACAGGGGGATAGCTCCTACGAGCAGTACTTC. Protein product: CASSTQGDSSYEQYF. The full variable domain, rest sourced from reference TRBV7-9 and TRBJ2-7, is DTGVSQNPRHKITKRGQNVTFRCDPISEHNRLYWYRQTLGQGPEFLTYFQNEAQLEKSRLLSDRFSAERPKGSFSTLEIQRTEQGDSAMYLCASSTQGDSSYEQYFGPGTRLTVT.

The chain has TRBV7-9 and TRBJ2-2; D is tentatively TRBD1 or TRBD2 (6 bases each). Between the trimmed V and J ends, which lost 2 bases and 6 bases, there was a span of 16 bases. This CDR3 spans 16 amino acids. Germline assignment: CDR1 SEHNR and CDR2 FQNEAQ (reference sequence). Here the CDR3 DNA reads TGTGCCAGCAGCTTACCCCAAGGGGGGTTATCCGGGGAGCTGTTTTTT. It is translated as CASSLPQGGLSGELFF.